Listed here is a single T cell receptor beta chain. This entry comes from a study of cytomegalovirus exposure and HLA in healthy donors. As for the study in general: The study placed over 65% of its roughly 410 genotyped donors in the Caucasian-associated ancestry cluster.

Primers for the PCR totalled 60 Vbeta and 13 Jbeta. Repertoires were generated with immunoSEQ multiplex PCR, while TCRdb's copy carries only in-frame clones and drops some. The sample has about 63,000 clones, roughly 80% seen once. Trimming removed 0 bases from V and 2 bases from J, with 8 bases in between. The CDR3 length is 15 residues. Germline CDR1 is SGHTA and CDR2 is FQGNSA. This rearrangement joins TRBV7-2 to TRBJ1-5; D is perhaps TRBD1 (5 bases). Specimen: PBMCs. This receptor was taken from a woman aged 25 to 39 in good health and CMV-seronegative. This CDR3 reads CASSLAGVGNQPQHF. The CDR3 DNA reads TGTGCCAGCAGCTTAGCAGGGGTAGGCAATCAGCCCCAGCATTTT.